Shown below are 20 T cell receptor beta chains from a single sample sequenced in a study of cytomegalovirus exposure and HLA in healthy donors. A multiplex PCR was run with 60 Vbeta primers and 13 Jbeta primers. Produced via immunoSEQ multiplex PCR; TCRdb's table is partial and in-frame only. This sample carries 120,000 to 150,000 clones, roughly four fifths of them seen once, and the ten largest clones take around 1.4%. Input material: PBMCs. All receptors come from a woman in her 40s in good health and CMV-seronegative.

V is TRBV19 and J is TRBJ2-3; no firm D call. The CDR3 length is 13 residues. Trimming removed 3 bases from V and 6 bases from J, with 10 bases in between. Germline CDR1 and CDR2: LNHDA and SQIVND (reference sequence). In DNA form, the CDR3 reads TGTGCCAGTAGTATCTTCGAGTCGGATACGCAGTATTTT. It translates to CASSIFESDTQYF.

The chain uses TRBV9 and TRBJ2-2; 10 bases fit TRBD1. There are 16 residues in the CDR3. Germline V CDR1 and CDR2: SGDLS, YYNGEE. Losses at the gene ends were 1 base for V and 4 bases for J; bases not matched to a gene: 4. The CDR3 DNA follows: TGTGCCAGCAGCGTACCAGGGACAGGGGTCACCGGGGAGCTGTTTTTT. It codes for CASSVPGTGVTGELFF.

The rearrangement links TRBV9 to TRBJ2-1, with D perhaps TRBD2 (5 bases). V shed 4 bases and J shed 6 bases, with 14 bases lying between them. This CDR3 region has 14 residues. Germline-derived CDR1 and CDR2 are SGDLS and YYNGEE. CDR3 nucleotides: TGTGCCAGCAGCCCGAGGGTATCAGGCAATGAGCAGTTCTTC. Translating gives CASSPRVSGNEQFF. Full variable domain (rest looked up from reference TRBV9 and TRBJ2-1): DSGVTQTPKHLITATGQRVTLRCSPRSGDLSVYWYQQSLDQGLQFLIQYYNGEERAKGNILERFSAQQFPDLHSELNLSSLELGDSALYFCASSPRVSGNEQFFGPGTRLTVL.

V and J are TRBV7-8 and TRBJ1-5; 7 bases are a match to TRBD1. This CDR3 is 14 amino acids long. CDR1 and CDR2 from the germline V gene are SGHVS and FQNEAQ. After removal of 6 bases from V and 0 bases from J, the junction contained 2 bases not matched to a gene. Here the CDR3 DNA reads TGTGCCAGCAGGGAGGGGGCTAGCAATCAGCCCCAGCATTTT. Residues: CASREGASNQPQHF.

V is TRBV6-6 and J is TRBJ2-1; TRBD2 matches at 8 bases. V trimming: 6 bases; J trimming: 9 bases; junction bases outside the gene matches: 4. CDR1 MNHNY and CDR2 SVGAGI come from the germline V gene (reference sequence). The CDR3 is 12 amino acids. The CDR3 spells CASSGSGAEQFF. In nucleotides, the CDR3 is TGTGCCAGCAGCGGTAGCGGGGCTGAGCAGTTCTTC.

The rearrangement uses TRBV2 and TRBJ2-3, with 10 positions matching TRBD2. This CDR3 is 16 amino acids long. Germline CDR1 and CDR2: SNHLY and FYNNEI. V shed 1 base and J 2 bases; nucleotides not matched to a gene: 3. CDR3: CASSEGSGGATDTQYF. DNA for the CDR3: TGTGCCAGCAGTGAAGGGAGCGGGGGGGCCACAGATACGCAGTATTTT. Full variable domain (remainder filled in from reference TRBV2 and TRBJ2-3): EPEVTQTPSHQVTQMGQEVILRCVPISNHLYFYWYRQILGQKVEFLVSFYNNEISEKSEIFDDQFSVERPDGSNFTLKIRSTKLEDSAMYFCASSEGSGGATDTQYFGPGTRLTVL.

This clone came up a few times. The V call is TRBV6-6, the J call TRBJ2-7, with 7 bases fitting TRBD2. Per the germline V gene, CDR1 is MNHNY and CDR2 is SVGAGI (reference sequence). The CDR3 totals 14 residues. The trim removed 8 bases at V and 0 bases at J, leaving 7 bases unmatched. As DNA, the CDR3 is TGTGCCAGCTCCGACGGGGGGAGCTCCTACGAGCAGTACTTC. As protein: CASSDGGSSYEQYF.

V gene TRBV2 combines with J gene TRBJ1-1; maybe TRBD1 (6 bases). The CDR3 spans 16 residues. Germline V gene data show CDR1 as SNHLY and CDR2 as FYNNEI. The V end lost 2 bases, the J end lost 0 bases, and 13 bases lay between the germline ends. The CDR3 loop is CASSEFAGAMNTEAFF. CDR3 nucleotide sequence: TGTGCCAGCAGTGAATTTGCAGGGGCAATGAACACTGAAGCTTTCTTT.

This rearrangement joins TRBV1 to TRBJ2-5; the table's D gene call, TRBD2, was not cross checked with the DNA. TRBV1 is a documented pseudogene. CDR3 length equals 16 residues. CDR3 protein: CTSSQDNSGDQETQYF. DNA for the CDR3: TGCACCAGCAGCCAAGATAATAGCGGGGACCAAGAGACCCAGTACTTC.

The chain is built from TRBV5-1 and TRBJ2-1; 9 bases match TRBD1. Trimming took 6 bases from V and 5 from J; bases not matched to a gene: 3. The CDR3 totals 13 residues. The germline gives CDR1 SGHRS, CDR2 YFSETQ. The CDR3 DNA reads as TGCGCCAGCAAGGGACAGGGTGACAATGAGCAGTTCTTC. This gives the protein CASKGQGDNEQFF.

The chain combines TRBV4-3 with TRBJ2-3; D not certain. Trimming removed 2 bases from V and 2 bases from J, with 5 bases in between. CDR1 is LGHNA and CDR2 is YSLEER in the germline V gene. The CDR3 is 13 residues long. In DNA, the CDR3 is TGCGCCAGCAGCCAACTAGACACAGATACGCAGTATTTT. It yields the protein CASSQLDTDTQYF.

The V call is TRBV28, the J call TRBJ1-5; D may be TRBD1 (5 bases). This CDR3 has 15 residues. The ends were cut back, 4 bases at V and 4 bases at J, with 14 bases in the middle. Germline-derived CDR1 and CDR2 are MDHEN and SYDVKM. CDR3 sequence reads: CASSSAGFQNQPQHF. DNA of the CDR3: TGTGCCAGCAGTTCAGCAGGGTTCCAAAATCAGCCCCAGCATTTT.

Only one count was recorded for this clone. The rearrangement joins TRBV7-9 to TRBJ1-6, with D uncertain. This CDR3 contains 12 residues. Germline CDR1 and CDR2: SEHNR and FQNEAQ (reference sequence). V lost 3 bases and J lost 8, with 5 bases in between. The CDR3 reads CASSFPYSPLHF. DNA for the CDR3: TGTGCCAGCAGCTTCCCCTATTCACCCCTCCACTTT.

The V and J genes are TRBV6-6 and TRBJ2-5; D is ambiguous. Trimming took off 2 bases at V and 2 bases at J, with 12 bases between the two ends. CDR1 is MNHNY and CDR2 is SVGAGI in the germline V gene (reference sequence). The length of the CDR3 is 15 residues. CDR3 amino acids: CASSYDWVRQETQYF. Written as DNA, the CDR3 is TGTGCCAGCAGTTACGACTGGGTGAGGCAAGAGACCCAGTACTTC.

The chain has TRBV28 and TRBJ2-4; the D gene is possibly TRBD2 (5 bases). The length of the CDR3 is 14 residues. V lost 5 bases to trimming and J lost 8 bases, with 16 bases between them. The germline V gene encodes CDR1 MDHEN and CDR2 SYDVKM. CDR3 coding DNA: TGTGCCAGCAGTACCGGCCCTCGGGGAGACATTCAGTACTTC. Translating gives CASSTGPRGDIQYF.

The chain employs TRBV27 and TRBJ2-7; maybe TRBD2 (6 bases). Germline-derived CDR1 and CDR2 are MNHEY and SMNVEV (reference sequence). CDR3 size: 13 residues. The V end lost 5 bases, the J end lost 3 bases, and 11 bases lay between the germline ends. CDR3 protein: CASSLAISYEQYF. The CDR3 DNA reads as TGTGCCAGCAGTCTAGCGATAAGCTACGAGCAGTACTTC.

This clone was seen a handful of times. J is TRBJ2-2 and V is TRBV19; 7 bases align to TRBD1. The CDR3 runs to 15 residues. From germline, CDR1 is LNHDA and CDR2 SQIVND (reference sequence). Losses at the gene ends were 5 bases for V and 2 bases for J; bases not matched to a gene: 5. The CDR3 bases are TGTGCCAGTAGTGCATACAGGGGAAACACCGGGGAGCTGTTTTTT. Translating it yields CASSAYRGNTGELFF.

The CDR3 is CASSIGDTETDTQYF. In DNA form, the CDR3 reads TGTGCCAGTAGTATAGGAGACACAGAAACAGATACGCAGTATTTT. The chain links TRBV19 to TRBJ2-3, with D unresolved. CDR1 is LNHDA and CDR2 is SQIVND in the germline V gene (reference sequence). The CDR3 sequence is 15 residues long. Deletions cut 1 base from V and 3 bases from J, with 11 bases between.

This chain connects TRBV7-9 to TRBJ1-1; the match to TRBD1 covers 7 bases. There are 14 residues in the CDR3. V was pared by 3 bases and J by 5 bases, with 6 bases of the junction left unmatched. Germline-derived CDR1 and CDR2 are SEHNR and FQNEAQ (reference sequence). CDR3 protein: CASSFRGEGTEAFF. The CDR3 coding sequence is TGTGCCAGCAGCTTCAGGGGGGAAGGGACTGAAGCTTTCTTT.

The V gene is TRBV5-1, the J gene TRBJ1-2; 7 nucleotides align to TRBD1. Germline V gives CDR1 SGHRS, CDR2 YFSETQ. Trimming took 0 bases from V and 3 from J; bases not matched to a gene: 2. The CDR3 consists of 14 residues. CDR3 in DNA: TGCGCCAGCAGCTTGGGACAGGGTGACTATGGCTACACCTTC. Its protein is CASSLGQGDYGYTF.